These T cell receptor beta chains were read from a single sample in a study of somatic mutations in cytotoxic T cells in rheumatoid arthritis. Method: immunoSEQ multiplex PCR; TCRdb's copy keeps in-frame clones and lacks some. The sample lists fewer than 20,000 clones, 70% to 80% occurring once. Sequencing was carried out using CD8+ T cells sorted from blood. The source is an adult with rheumatoid arthritis. Both conserved end residues are trimmed from each CDR3.

v_call	j_call	cdr3_aa
TRBV29-1	TRBJ1-1	SVEDGVGGAF
TRBV19	TRBJ1-5	ASADLLGSNQPQH
TRBV5-4	TRBJ1-6	ASSLGSIKSPLH
TRBV25-1	TRBJ1-6	ASSDSPDNSPLH
TRBV27	TRBJ1-1	ASAGRRGQQNTEAF
TRBV10-3	TRBJ2-7	AIGARLYEQY
TRBV6-4	TRBJ2-6	ASSEGLSGANVLT
TRBV7-2	TRBJ2-7	ASSLAGGNYEQY
TRBV19	TRBJ1-2	ASMDGDGYT
TRBV27	TRBJ1-1	GWRSEAF
TRBV15	TRBJ1-5	ATSSQGGQPQH
TRBV6-5	TRBJ2-3	ASSYSVTGLDTQY
TRBV6-1	TRBJ1-5	ASILWGNQPQH
TRBV5-6	TRBJ1-2	ASSLPGQGRYGYT
TRBV6-1	TRBJ2-1	ASSPRTSGLNEQF
TRBV13	TRBJ1-5	ASSLGQAQPQH
TRBV6-5	TRBJ2-7	ASSDHYEQY
TRBV6-1	TRBJ1-3	ASSEEIGAGNTIY
TRBV2	TRBJ2-3	ASNERGSTDTQY
TRBV27	TRBJ2-2	ASSLTYTGELF
TRBV4-2	TRBJ2-1	ASSRGAGPEQF
TRBV11-2	TRBJ2-1	ASSSSPLRGPYNEQF
TRBV29-1	TRBJ1-2	SVETAPPHYGYT
TRBV28	TRBJ2-7	ASSSPTGPPSYEQY
TRBV4-1	TRBJ2-5	ASSRPFGQDYDRGETQY
TRBV4-1	TRBJ2-7	ASSQDGTSDEQY
TRBV19	TRBJ2-1	ASSIERPNEQF
TRBV15	TRBJ1-5	ATSREPGDRQPQH
TRBV7-9	TRBJ2-3	ASSLFFPDTQY
TRBV7-8	TRBJ2-7	ASSPGTGAYEQY
TRBV9	TRBJ1-2	ASSATGSHGYT
TRBV7-8	TRBJ2-3	ASSLRSGGAGTDTQY
TRBV4-1	TRBJ1-5	ASSQSWTGGQPQH
TRBV7-9	TRBJ1-1	ASSHEGNTEAF
TRBV11-2	TRBJ1-1	ASSPQGVNTEAF
TRBV27	TRBJ1-5	ASSLSEGASNQPQH
TRBV5-1	TRBJ2-1	ASSLVWGQGDYNEQF
TRBV10-3	TRBJ2-3	ATEGQDTDTQY
TRBV21-1	TRBJ1-6	ASSKRGHSPLH
TRBV30	TRBJ2-3	AWSKLADSTDTQY
TRBV6-5	TRBJ2-6	ASSYGGGSGANVLT
TRBV28	TRBJ1-3	ASSLFRNSGNTIY
TRBV28	TRBJ2-3	ASRSPGLATDTQY
TRBV4-1	TRBJ2-3	ASALNGGLSTDTQY
TRBV11-2	TRBJ1-6	ASSPKGGSPLH